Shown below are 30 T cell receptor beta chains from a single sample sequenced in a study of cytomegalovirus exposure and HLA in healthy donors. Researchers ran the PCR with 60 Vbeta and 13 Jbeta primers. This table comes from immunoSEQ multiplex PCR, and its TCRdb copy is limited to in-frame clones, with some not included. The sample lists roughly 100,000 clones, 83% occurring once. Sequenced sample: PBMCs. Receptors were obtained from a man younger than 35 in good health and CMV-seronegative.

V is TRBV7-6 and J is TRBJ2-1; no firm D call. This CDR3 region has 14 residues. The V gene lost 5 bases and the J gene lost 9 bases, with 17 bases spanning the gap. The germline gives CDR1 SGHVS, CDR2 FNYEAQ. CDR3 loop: CASSPLESTVEQFF. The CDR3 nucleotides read TGTGCCAGCAGCCCGCTAGAGTCCACGGTTGAGCAGTTCTTC. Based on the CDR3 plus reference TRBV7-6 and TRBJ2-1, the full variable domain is GAGVSQSPRYKVTKRGQDVALRCDPISGHVSLYWYRQALGQGPEFLTYFNYEAQQDKSGLPNDRFSAERPEGSISTLTIQRTEQRDSAMYRCASSPLESTVEQFFGPGTRLTVL.

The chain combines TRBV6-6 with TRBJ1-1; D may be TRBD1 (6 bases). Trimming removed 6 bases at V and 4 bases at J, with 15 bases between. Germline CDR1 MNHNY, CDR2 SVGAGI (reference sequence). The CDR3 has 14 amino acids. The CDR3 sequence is CASSEQGSSTEAFF. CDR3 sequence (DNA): TGTGCCAGCAGCGAACAGGGCAGTAGCACTGAAGCTTTCTTT.

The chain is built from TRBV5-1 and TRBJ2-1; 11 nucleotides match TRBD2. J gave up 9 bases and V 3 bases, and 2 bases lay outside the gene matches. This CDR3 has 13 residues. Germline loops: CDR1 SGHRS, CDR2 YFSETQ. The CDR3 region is CASSYTSGSEQFF. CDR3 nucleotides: TGCGCCAGCAGCTATACTAGCGGGAGTGAGCAGTTCTTC.

CDR3 loop: CASSQRQGNDEQFF. The DNA of the CDR3 is TGTGCCAGCAGCCAGCGACAGGGGAACGATGAGCAGTTCTTC. This chain uses TRBV7-3 with TRBJ2-1, with 8 bases matching TRBD1. The trim removed 5 bases at V and 8 bases at J, leaving 8 bases unmatched. In germline, CDR1 is SGHTA, CDR2 FQGTGA. This CDR3 has 14 residues.

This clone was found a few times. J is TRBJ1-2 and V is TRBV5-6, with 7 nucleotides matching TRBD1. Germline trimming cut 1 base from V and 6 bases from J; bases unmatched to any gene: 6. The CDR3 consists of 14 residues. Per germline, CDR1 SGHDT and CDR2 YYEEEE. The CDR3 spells CASSLLQGTHGYTF. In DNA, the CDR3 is TGTGCCAGCAGCTTGCTACAGGGGACCCATGGCTACACCTTC.

DNA of the CDR3: TGCGCCAGCAGCCAGGGGAACAGGGGGAGCACAGATACGCAGTATTTT. Its translation is CASSQGNRGSTDTQYF. The rearrangement uses TRBV4-3 and TRBJ2-3; 8 bases map to TRBD1. Germline CDR1 is LGHNA and CDR2 is YSLEER. This CDR3 has 16 amino acids. V was pared by 3 bases and J by 0 bases, with 5 bases of the junction left unmatched.

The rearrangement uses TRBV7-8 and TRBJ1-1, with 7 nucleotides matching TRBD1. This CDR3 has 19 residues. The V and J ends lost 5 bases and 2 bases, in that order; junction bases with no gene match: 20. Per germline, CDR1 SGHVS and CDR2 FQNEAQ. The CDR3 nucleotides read TGTGCCAGCAGCCGCAGAGCCAGGACAGGCCCAATTTCTAACACTGAAGCTTTCTTT. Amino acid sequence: CASSRRARTGPISNTEAFF. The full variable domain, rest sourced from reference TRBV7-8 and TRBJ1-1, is GAGVSQSPRYKVAKRGQDVALRCDPISGHVSLFWYQQALGQGPEFLTYFQNEAQLDKSGLPSDRFFAERPEGSVSTLKIQRTQQEDSAVYLCASSRRARTGPISNTEAFFGQGTRLTVV.

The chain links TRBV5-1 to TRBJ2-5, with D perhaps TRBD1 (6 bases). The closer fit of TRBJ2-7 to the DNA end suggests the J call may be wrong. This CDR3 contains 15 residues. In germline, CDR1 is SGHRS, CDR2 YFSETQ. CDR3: CASSLARQASYEQYF. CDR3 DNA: TGCGCCAGCAGCTTGGCTAGACAGGCCTCCTACGAGCAGTACTTC.

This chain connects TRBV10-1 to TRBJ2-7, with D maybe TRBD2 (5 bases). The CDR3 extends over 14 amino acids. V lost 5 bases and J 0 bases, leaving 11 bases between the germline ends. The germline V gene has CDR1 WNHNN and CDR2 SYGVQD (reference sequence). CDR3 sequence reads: CASSQDGISYEQYF. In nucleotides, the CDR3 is TGCGCCAGCAGTCAGGACGGGATCTCCTACGAGCAGTACTTC.

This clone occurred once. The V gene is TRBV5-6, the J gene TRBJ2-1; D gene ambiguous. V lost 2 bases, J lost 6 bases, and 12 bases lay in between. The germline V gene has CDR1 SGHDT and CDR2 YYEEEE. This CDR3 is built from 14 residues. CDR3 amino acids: CASSFINLSNEQFF. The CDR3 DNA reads TGTGCCAGCAGCTTTATAAATCTAAGCAATGAGCAGTTCTTC.

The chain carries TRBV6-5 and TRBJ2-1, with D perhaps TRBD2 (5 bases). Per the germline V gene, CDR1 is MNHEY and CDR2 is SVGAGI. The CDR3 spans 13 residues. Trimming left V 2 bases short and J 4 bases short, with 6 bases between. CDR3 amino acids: CASSYSGYNEQFF. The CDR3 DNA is TGTGCCAGCAGTTACAGCGGTTACAATGAGCAGTTCTTC.

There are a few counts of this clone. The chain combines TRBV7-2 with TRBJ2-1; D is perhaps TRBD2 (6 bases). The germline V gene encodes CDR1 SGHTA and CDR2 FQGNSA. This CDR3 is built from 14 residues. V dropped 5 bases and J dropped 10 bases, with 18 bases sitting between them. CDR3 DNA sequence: TGTGCCAGCAGCCATGATATAGCGGCTGGGGAGCAGTTCTTC. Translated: CASSHDIAAGEQFF.

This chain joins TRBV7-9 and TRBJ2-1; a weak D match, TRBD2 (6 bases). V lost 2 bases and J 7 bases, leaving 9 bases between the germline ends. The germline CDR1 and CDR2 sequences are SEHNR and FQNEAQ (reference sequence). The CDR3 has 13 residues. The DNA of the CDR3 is TGTGCCAGCAGCTTATGGGGGGAGAATGAGCAGTTCTTC. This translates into CASSLWGENEQFF. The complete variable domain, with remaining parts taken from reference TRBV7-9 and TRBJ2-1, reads DTGVSQNPRHKITKRGQNVTFRCDPISEHNRLYWYRQTLGQGPEFLTYFQNEAQLEKSRLLSDRFSAERPKGSFSTLEIQRTEQGDSAMYLCASSLWGENEQFFGPGTRLTVL.

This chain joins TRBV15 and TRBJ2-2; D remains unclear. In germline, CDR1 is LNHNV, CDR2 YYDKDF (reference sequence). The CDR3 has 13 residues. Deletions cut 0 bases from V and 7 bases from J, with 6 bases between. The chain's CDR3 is CATSREILGELFF. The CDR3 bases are TGTGCCACCAGCAGAGAAATTCTCGGGGAGCTGTTTTTT.

CDR3 DNA sequence: TGTGCCATCTATAGGGGTTCCACCGGGGAGCTGTTTTTT. Protein product: CAIYRGSTGELFF. This chain joins TRBV6-1 and TRBJ2-2, with TRBD1 as a possible D gene (5 bases). Germline CDR1 is MNHNS and CDR2 is SASEGT. The V end lost 10 bases, the J end lost 4 bases, and 13 bases lay between the germline ends. The CDR3 extends over 13 amino acids.

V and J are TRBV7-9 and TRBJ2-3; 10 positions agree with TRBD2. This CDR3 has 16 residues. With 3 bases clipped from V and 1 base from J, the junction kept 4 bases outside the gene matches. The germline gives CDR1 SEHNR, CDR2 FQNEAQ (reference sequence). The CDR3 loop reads CASSFRTSGRTDTQYF. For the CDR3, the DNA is TGTGCCAGCAGCTTCCGGACTAGCGGTCGCACAGATACGCAGTATTTT.

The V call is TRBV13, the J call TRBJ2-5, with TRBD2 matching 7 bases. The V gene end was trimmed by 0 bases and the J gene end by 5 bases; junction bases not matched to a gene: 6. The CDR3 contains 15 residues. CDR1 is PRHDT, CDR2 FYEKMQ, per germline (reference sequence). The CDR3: CASSLGGGAGETQYF. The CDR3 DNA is TGTGCCAGCAGCTTAGGGGGAGGAGCGGGGGAGACCCAGTACTTC.

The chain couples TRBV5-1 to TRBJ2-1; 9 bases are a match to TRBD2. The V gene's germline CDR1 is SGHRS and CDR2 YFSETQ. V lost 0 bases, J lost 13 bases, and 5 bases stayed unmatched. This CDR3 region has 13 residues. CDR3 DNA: TGCGCCAGCAGCTTGGAGGCTAGCGGGAATCAGTTCTTC. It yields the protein CASSLEASGNQFF.

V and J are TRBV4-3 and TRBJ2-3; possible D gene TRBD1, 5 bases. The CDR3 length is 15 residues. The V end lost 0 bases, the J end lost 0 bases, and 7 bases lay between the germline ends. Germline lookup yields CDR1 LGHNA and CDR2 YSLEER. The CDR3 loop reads CASSQETVSTDTQYF. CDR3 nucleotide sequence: TGCGCCAGCAGCCAAGAGACAGTTAGCACAGATACGCAGTATTTT.

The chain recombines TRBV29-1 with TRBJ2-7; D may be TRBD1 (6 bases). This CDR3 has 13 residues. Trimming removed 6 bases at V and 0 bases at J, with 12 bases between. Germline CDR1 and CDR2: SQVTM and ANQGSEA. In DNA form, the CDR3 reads TGCAGCGTGGGGGCACCGAGCTCCTACGAGCAGTACTTC. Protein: CSVGAPSSYEQYF.

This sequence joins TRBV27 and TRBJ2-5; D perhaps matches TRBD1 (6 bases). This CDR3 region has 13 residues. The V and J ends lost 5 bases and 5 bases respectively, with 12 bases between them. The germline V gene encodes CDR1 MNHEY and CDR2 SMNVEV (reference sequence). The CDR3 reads CASSTGQMETQYF. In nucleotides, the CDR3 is TGTGCCAGCAGTACGGGACAAATGGAGACCCAGTACTTC.

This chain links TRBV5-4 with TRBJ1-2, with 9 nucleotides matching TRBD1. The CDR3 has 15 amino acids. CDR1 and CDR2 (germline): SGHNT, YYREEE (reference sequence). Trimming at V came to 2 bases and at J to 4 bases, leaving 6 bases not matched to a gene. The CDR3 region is CASSLGDRGGYGYTF. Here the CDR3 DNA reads TGTGCCAGCAGCTTAGGAGACAGGGGGGGCTATGGCTACACCTTC.

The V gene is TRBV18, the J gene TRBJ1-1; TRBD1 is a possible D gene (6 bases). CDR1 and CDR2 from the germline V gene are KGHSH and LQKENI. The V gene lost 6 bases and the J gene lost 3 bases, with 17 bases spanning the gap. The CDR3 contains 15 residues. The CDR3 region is CASSHTGKRDTEAFF. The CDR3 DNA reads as TGTGCCAGCTCCCATACAGGGAAACGGGACACTGAAGCTTTCTTT.

The CDR3 DNA reads TGTGCCAGCAGCACCGGGACAGGGGACGGCTACACCTTC. Protein: CASSTGTGDGYTF. The chain has TRBV28 and TRBJ1-2; 10 nucleotides match TRBD1. The germline gives CDR1 MDHEN, CDR2 SYDVKM. The trim removed 6 bases at V and 8 bases at J, leaving 6 bases unmatched. The CDR3 has 13 amino acids.

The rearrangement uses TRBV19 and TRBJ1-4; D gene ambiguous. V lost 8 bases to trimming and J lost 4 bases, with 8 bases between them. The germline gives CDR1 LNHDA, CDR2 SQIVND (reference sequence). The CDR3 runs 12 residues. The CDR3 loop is CASSRDNEKLFF. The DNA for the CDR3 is TGTGCCAGTTCGAGAGATAATGAAAAACTGTTTTTT. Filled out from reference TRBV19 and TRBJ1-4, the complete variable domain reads DGGITQSPKYLFRKEGQNVTLSCEQNLNHDAMYWYRQDPGQGLRLIYYSQIVNDFQKGDIAEGYSVSREKKESFPLTVTSAQKNPTAFYLCASSRDNEKLFFGSGTQLSVL.

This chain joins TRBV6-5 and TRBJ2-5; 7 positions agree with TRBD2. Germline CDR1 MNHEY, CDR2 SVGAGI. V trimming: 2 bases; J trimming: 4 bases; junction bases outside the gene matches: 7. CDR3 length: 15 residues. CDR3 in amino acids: CASSYGREYRETQYF. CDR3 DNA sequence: TGTGCCAGCAGTTACGGGCGGGAGTATCGAGAGACCCAGTACTTC.

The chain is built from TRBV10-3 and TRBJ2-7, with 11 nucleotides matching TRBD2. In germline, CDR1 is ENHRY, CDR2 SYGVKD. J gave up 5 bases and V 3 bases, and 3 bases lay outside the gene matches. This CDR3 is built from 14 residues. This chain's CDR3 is CAISDLAGGHEQYF. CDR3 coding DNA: TGTGCCATCAGTGACCTAGCGGGAGGCCACGAGCAGTACTTC.

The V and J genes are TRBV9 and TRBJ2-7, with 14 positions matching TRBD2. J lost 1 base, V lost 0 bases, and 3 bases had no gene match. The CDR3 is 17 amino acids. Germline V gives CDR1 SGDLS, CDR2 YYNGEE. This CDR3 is CASSVGTSGRSSYEQYF. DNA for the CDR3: TGTGCCAGCAGCGTAGGGACTAGCGGGAGGTCTTCCTACGAGCAGTACTTC.

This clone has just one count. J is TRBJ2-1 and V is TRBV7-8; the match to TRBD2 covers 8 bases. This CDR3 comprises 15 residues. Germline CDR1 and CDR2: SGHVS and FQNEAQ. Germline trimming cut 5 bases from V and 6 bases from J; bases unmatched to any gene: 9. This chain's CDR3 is CASSLSGIAANEQFF. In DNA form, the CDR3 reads TGTGCCAGCAGCCTTAGCGGGATTGCGGCCAATGAGCAGTTCTTC.

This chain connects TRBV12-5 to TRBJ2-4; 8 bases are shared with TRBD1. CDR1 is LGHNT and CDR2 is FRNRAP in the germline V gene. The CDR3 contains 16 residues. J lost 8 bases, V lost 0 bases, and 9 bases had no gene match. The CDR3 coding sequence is TGTGCTAGTGGTTTGGTACCAGGGGGCTCGGGAGACATTCAGTACTTC. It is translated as CASGLVPGGSGDIQYF.